These 25 T cell receptor beta chains originate from one sample sequenced in a study of PD-L1 blockade in urothelial cancer. Sample time point: pretreatment peripheral blood. The protocol was immunoSEQ multiplex PCR, while the TCRdb copy is restricted to in-frame clones and leaves out a portion. The sample includes fewer than 60,000 clones, approximately 84% of them seen just once. Here the sequenced sample was PBMCs, taken around atezolizumab (anti-PD-L1) treatment. These TCRs come from a man between 45 and 60 years old with urothelial cancer.

The chain links TRBV19 to TRBJ2-3; TRBD2 matches 9 bases. The germline V gene has CDR1 LNHDA and CDR2 SQIVND (reference sequence). The CDR3 has 16 residues. The junction had 10 bases not matched to a gene; V was cut back by 7 bases and J by 2 bases. DNA of the CDR3: TGTGCCAGTAAGGGCAGGGCGGGAGGGGTCACAGATACGCAGTATTTT. This codes for CASKGRAGGVTDTQYF.

The chain is built from TRBV25-1 and TRBJ1-2, with a tentative D call TRBD1 (6 bases). V dropped 1 base and J dropped 2 bases, with 20 bases sitting between them. This CDR3 is 18 amino acids long. The germline CDR1 and CDR2 sequences are MGHDK and SYGVNS. The CDR3 protein is CASSEFDLNRASNYGYTF. DNA of the CDR3: TGTGCCAGCAGTGAATTTGACCTAAACAGGGCATCAAACTATGGCTACACCTTC.

The V and J genes are TRBV18 and TRBJ2-2; TRBD2 matches at 10 bases. Losses at the gene ends were 4 bases for V and 2 bases for J; bases not matched to a gene: 4. The length of the CDR3 is 16 residues. Germline CDR1 is KGHSH and CDR2 is LQKENI. The CDR3 DNA follows: TGTGCCAGCTCACGAGGACTAGCGGTTAACACCGGGGAGCTGTTTTTT. It translates to CASSRGLAVNTGELFF.

The gene calls are TRBV2 and TRBJ2-3; 7 bases are a match to TRBD1. Germline-derived CDR1 and CDR2 are SNHLY and FYNNEI. V was pared by 6 bases and J by 4 bases, with 4 bases of the junction left unmatched. The CDR3 spans 13 residues. CDR3 sequence reads: CASSGTAADTQYF. In nucleotides, the CDR3 is TGTGCCAGCAGCGGGACAGCAGCAGATACGCAGTATTTT.

This clone appeared a few times. This rearrangement joins TRBV7-2 to TRBJ2-7; D perhaps matches TRBD1 (5 bases). The CDR3 has 14 amino acids. Germline CDR1 reads SGHTA; CDR2 reads FQGNSA. Trimming stripped 5 bases from V and 4 bases from J, with 15 bases between. The CDR3 region has the DNA TGTGCCAGCAGCCCTCCTCCTGGGGCTTACGAGCAGTACTTC. Translation: CASSPPPGAYEQYF.

The chain has TRBV2 and TRBJ1-5; possibly TRBD1 for D (5 bases). The CDR3 extends over 16 amino acids. Per germline, CDR1 SNHLY and CDR2 FYNNEI. V lost 2 bases, J lost 0 bases, and 11 bases lay in between. The CDR3 nucleotides are TGTGCCAGCAGTGAACGCAGGGCGAATAGCAATCAGCCCCAGCATTTT. Translated: CASSERRANSNQPQHF. Based on the CDR3 plus reference TRBV2 and TRBJ1-5, the full variable domain is EPEVTQTPSHQVTQMGQEVILRCVPISNHLYFYWYRQILGQKVEFLVSFYNNEISEKSEIFDDQFSVERPDGSNFTLKIRSTKLEDSAMYFCASSERRANSNQPQHFGDGTRLSIL.

This chain connects TRBV27 to TRBJ1-6; the D gene is possibly TRBD1 (6 bases). The ends were cut back, 0 bases at V and 7 bases at J, with 13 bases in the middle. The CDR3 extends over 16 amino acids. Germline lookup yields CDR1 MNHEY and CDR2 SMNVEV (reference sequence). Here the CDR3 DNA reads TGTGCCAGCAGTTTATCGCAACAGGGACGAAATTCACCCCTCCACTTT. Protein product: CASSLSQQGRNSPLHF.

The chain recombines TRBV29-1 with TRBJ2-7, with 12 bases that match TRBD2. The ends lost 2 bases at V and 3 bases at J; junction bases unmatched: 2. The germline CDR1 and CDR2 sequences are SQVTM and ANQGSEA. This CDR3 contains 14 residues. The CDR3 region is CSVELTSGGYEQYF. The CDR3 DNA sequence: TGCAGCGTTGAATTGACTAGCGGGGGCTACGAGCAGTACTTC.

This clone has only one observation. The genes are TRBV11-2 and TRBJ2-5; TRBD2 matches 9 bases. The CDR3 sequence is 16 residues long. V gave up 0 bases and J gave up 6 bases; unmatched junction bases: 8. Germline V gene sequence: CDR1 SGHAT, CDR2 FQNNGV. Here the CDR3 DNA reads TGTGCCAGCAGCTTAGATACGGCTAGCGGGGTGAAGACCCAGTACTTC. Translating it yields CASSLDTASGVKTQYF.

V usage is TRBV27 and J usage is TRBJ2-7, with 10 bases matching TRBD2. The CDR3 consists of 16 residues. The germline CDR1 and CDR2 sequences are MNHEY and SMNVEV (reference sequence). The trim removed 0 bases at V and 1 base at J, leaving 3 bases unmatched. The CDR3 loop reads CASSLSPSGSSYEQYF. The CDR3 nucleotides are TGTGCCAGCAGTTTATCTCCTAGCGGGAGTTCCTACGAGCAGTACTTC.

The V and J genes are TRBV21-1 and TRBJ1-4. TRBV21-1 is given as a pseudogene. This CDR3 spans 16 amino acids. This CDR3 is CASSKAAGLYNEKLFF. CDR3 bases: TGTGCCAGCAGCAAAGCTGCGGGGCTGTACAATGAAAAACTGTTTTTT.

The chain joins TRBV14 to TRBJ2-7, with a possible D match to TRBD2 (5 bases). Germline V gene data show CDR1 as SGHDN and CDR2 as FVKESK. The CDR3 contains 11 residues. V dropped 4 bases and J dropped 5 bases, with 6 bases sitting between them. CDR3 nucleotides: TGTGCCAGCAGCCCCGGGGACGAGCAGTACTTC. Its translation is CASSPGDEQYF.

This clone was picked up a small number of times. The chain couples TRBV15 to TRBJ2-3; maybe TRBD2 (6 bases). CDR1 is LNHNV and CDR2 is YYDKDF in the germline V gene (reference sequence). The V and J ends lost 1 base and 0 bases respectively, with 11 bases between them. There are 16 residues in the CDR3. This CDR3 reads CATSRVLATSTDTQYF. CDR3 DNA sequence: TGTGCCACCAGCAGAGTCCTAGCGACTAGCACAGATACGCAGTATTTT. Complete variable domain (other parts from reference TRBV15 and TRBJ2-3): DAMVIQNPRYQVTQFGKPVTLSCSQTLNHNVMYWYQQKSSQAPKLLFHYYDKDFNNEADTPDNFQSRRPNTSFCFLDIRSPGLGDTAMYLCATSRVLATSTDTQYFGPGTRLTVL.

The gene calls are TRBV6-5 and TRBJ2-3; D perhaps matches TRBD2 (5 bases). V lost 1 base and J 2 bases, leaving 13 bases between the germline ends. The CDR3 is 16 amino acids. CDR1 is MNHEY and CDR2 is SVGAGI in the germline V gene. The CDR3 sequence is CASSYFPEGTTDTQYF. As DNA, the CDR3 is TGTGCCAGCAGTTACTTCCCCGAGGGTACCACAGATACGCAGTATTTT.

This chain uses TRBV5-6 with TRBJ1-5; 11 positions agree with TRBD1. The V and J ends lost 4 bases and 1 base, in that order; junction bases with no gene match: 4. This CDR3 has 16 residues. Germline lookup yields CDR1 SGHDT and CDR2 YYEEEE. The CDR3 nucleotides are TGTGCCAGCAGCAGGGGGACAGGGGGGAGCAATCAGCCCCAGCATTTT. Residues: CASSRGTGGSNQPQHF.

This clone appeared a single time. The chain joins TRBV19 to TRBJ2-6, with D tentatively TRBD1 (5 bases). Germline lookup yields CDR1 LNHDA and CDR2 SQIVND (reference sequence). The CDR3 is made up of 14 amino acids. The V end lost 6 bases, the J end lost 0 bases, and 6 bases lay between the germline ends. CDR3 nucleotides: TGTGCCAGTAGGGACACCTCTGGGGCCAACGTCCTGACTTTC. It is translated as CASRDTSGANVLTF.

The chain joins TRBV6-1 to TRBJ2-3, with TRBD1 matching over 7 bases. The CDR3 is 13 amino acids. Germline V CDR1 and CDR2: MNHNS, SASEGT. Trimming cost V 7 bases and J 3 bases; bases outside gene matches: 4. The CDR3 DNA sequence: TGTGCCAGCAAGCGACAGGGAACAGATACGCAGTATTTT. It yields the protein CASKRQGTDTQYF.

The chain recombines TRBV4-2 with TRBJ1-2; D is unresolved. The CDR3 contains 14 residues. V shed 1 base and J shed 2 bases, with 8 bases lying between them. Germline V gene data show CDR1 as LGHNA and CDR2 as YNFKEQ. The CDR3 sequence is CASSQVTVNYGYTF. CDR3 sequence (DNA): TGTGCCAGCAGCCAAGTGACTGTGAACTATGGCTACACCTTC.

V gene TRBV29-1 combines with J gene TRBJ2-7; TRBD2 matches at 8 bases. The trim removed 6 bases at V and 0 bases at J, leaving 10 bases unmatched. The CDR3 is made up of 15 amino acids. Germline CDR1 and CDR2: SQVTM and ANQGSEA. CDR3 protein: CSVGLRGGNSYEQYF. Written as DNA, the CDR3 is TGCAGCGTGGGTTTACGGGGGGGCAACTCCTACGAGCAGTACTTC.

This clone has just a few counts. J is TRBJ2-1 and V is TRBV11-2, with 7 bases that match TRBD2. V was pared by 0 bases and J by 4 bases, with 12 bases of the junction left unmatched. CDR1 is SGHAT and CDR2 is FQNNGV in the germline V gene. There are 18 residues in the CDR3. In nucleotides, the CDR3 is TGTGCCAGCAGCTTAGACGCATTTCGGAGCGGGACGTACAATGAGCAGTTCTTC. It encodes CASSLDAFRSGTYNEQFF.

The genes are TRBV7-3 and TRBJ2-1; 9 nucleotides agree with TRBD2. The germline V gene encodes CDR1 SGHTA and CDR2 FQGTGA. The J segment lost 4 bases and the V segment lost 1 base, leaving 11 bases of the junction unmatched. The CDR3 totals 18 residues. CDR3 protein: CASSLISPKRGAYNEQFF. For the CDR3, the DNA is TGTGCCAGCAGCTTAATTTCCCCAAAGCGGGGGGCGTACAATGAGCAGTTCTTC.

The rearrangement uses TRBV6-5 and TRBJ1-5; 8 nucleotides line up with TRBD1. The CDR3 totals 14 residues. After removal of 6 bases from V and 4 bases from J, the junction contained 5 bases not matched to a gene. Germline CDR1 reads MNHEY; CDR2 reads SVGAGI. CDR3 sequence (DNA): TGTGCCAGCAGGGTCGGACAGGGAAATCAGCCCCAGCATTTT. Protein: CASRVGQGNQPQHF.

This chain joins TRBV5-6 and TRBJ1-3; D uncertain. The germline gives CDR1 SGHDT, CDR2 YYEEEE. Trimming stripped 4 bases from V and 3 bases from J, with 17 bases between. The CDR3 totals 16 residues. CDR3 coding DNA: TGTGCCAGCAGCGCTGGGAGTGCGGGGTATGGAAACACCATATATTTT. It is translated as CASSAGSAGYGNTIYF.

The V and J genes are TRBV29-1 and TRBJ2-1; 7 bases are a match to TRBD2. Per the germline V gene, CDR1 is SQVTM and CDR2 is ANQGSEA. The CDR3 covers 11 residues. The ends lost 7 bases at V and 8 bases at J; junction bases unmatched: 5. Written as DNA, the CDR3 is TGCAGCGGGACTAGTTCATATGAGCAGTTCTTC. Translated, it gives CSGTSSYEQFF.

The rearrangement uses TRBV6-5 and TRBJ2-7, with TRBD1 matching 8 bases. Germline values: CDR1 MNHEY, CDR2 SVGAGI. This CDR3 is built from 14 residues. Trimming removed 3 bases from V and 5 bases from J; junction bases left unmatched: 6. This chain's CDR3 is CASSYWDRPDEQYF. In DNA form, the CDR3 reads TGTGCCAGCAGTTATTGGGACAGGCCTGACGAGCAGTACTTC.